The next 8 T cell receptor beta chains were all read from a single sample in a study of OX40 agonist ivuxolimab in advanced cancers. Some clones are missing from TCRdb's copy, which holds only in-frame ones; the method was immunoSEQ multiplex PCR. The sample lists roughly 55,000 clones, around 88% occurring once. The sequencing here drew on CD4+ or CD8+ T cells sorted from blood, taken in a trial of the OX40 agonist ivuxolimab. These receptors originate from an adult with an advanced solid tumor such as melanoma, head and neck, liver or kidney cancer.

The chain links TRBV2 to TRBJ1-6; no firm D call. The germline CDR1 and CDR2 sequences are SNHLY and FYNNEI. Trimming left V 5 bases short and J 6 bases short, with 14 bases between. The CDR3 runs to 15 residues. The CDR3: CASSWAPQLNSPLHF. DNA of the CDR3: TGTGCCAGCAGTTGGGCCCCCCAGCTTAATTCACCCCTCCACTTT.

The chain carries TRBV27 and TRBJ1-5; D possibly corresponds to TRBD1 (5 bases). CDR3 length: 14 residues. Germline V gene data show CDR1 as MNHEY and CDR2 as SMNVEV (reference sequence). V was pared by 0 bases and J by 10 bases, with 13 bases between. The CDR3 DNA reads TGTGCCAGCAGTTTATCGATGACCTGGGACCCCCAGCATTTT. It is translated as CASSLSMTWDPQHF.

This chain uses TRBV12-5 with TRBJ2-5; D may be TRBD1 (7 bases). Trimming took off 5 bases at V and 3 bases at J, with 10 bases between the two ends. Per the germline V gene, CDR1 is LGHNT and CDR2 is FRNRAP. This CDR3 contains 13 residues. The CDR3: CASGGGTEETQYF. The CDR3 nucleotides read TGTGCTAGTGGTGGCGGGACAGAAGAGACCCAGTACTTC.

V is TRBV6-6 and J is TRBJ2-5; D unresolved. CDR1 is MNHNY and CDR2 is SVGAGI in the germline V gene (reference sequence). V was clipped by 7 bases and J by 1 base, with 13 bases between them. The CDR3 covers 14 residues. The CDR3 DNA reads TGTGCCAGCACCCAGTTTGAGGTCCAAGAGACCCAGTACTTC. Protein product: CASTQFEVQETQYF.

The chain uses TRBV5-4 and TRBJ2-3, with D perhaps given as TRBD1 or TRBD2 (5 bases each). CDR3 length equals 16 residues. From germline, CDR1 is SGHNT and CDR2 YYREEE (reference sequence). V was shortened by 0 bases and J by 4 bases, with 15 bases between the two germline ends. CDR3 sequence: CASSLAYSGTADTQYF. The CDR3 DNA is TGTGCCAGCAGCTTGGCCTATTCTGGGACCGCAGATACGCAGTATTTT.

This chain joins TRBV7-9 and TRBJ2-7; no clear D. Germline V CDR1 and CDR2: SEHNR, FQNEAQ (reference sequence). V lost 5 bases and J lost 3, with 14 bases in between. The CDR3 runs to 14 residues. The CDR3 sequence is CASSTNARYYEQYF. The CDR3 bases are TGTGCCAGCAGCACAAATGCCCGTTACTACGAGCAGTACTTC. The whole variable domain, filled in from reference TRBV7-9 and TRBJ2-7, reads DTGVSQNPRHKITKRGQNVTFRCDPISEHNRLYWYRQTLGQGPEFLTYFQNEAQLEKSRLLSDRFSAERPKGSFSTLEIQRTEQGDSAMYLCASSTNARYYEQYFGPGTRLTVT.

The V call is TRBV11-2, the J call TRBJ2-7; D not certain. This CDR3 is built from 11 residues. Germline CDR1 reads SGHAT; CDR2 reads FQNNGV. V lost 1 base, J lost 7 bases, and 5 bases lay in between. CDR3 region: CASSLGKEQYF. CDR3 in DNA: TGTGCCAGCAGCTTAGGTAAAGAGCAGTACTTC.

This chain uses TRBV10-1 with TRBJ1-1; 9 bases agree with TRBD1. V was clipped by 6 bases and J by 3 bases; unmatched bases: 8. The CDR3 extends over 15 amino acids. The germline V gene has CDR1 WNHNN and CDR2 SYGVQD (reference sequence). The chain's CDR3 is CASSFGTGKDTEAFF. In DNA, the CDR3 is TGCGCCAGCAGCTTCGGGACAGGGAAGGACACTGAAGCTTTCTTT.